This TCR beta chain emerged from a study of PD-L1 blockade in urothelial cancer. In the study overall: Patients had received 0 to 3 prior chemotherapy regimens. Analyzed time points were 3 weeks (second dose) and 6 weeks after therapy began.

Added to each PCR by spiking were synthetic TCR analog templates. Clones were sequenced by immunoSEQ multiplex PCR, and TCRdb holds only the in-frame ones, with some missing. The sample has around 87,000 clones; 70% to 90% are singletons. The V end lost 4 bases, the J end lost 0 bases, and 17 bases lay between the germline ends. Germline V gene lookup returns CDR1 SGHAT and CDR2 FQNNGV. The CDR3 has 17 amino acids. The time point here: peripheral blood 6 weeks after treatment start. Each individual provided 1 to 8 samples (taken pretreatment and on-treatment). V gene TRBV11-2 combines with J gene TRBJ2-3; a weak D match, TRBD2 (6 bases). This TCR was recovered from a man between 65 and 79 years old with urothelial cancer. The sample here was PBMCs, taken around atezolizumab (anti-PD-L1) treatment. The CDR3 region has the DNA TGTGCCAGCAGCTCCCTGATCTCCCGGGGGAGCACAGATACGCAGTATTTT. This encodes CASSSLISRGSTDTQYF.